This T cell receptor (beta chain) was retrieved from a study of response to subunit inactivated influenza vaccine. Notes on the study in general: Authors suggested few new T cells are recruited by each seasonal influenza vaccination.

TCRdb called the RT-PCR reads again in MiXCR, with one record for every CDR3 protein. The repertoire has roughly 170,000 distinct CDR3 sequences, about 9.3% of them found once; the top ten carry roughly a tenth. This clonotype was seen only a few times. Its antigen is not known. Trimming pared 4 bases from V and 0 bases from J, leaving 7 bases between. This CDR3 has 13 amino acids. Germline CDR1 GTSNPN, CDR2 SVGIG (reference sequence). This chain links TRBV30 with TRBJ1-5, with D possibly being TRBD1 (6 bases). Sequences were derived from non-naive T cells sorted from PBMCs, sampled on the day of vaccination. This TCR derives from a man aged 50-59 years who received an inactivated influenza vaccine. In DNA, the CDR3 is TGTGCCTGGACAGGGGATAGCAATCAGCCCCAGCATTTT. This translates into CAWTGDSNQPQHF. The full variable domain, rest sourced from reference TRBV30 and TRBJ1-5, is SQTIHQWPATLVQPVGSPLSLECTVEGTSNPNLYWYRQAAGRGLQLLFYSVGIGQISSEVPQNLSASRPQDRQFILSSKKLLLSDSGFYLCAWTGDSNQPQHFGDGTRLSIL.